In its sample, the clone carrying this TCR beta chain was seen a few times. The antigen is unknown. TCRdb reanalysed the 5' RACE reads using MiXCR and keeps one entry per CDR3 protein. Altogether 750,000 to 850,000 distinct CDR3 sequences are present, about 10% being singletons, with the ten largest covering just over 0.5%. These data belong to a study of CD8 T cells in ankylosing spondylitis. Overall study findings and caveats: One TCR beta motif, made up of about 8 highly homologous variants, appeared characteristic of ankylosing spondylitis blood.

The sequencing input was blood, either unsorted or a sorted T cell fraction (not recorded which). The sequence was obtained from a male donor with ankylosing spondylitis.

The CDR3 region has the DNA TGTGCCAGCAGAATTAGCGGGGGTAGCACAGATACGCAGTATTTT. Its translation is CASRISGGSTDTQYF. This chain links TRBV6-1 with TRBJ2-3, with 9 bases aligning to TRBD2. The CDR3 loop spans 15 amino acids. Germline loops: CDR1 MNHNS, CDR2 SASEGT. V was clipped by 6 bases and J by 0 bases; unmatched bases: 4.